This T cell receptor beta chain appears in the sequencing data of a study of CD8+ T cells in alopecia areata. RNA extraction and reverse transcription yielded cDNA as sequencing template. TCRdb's table, derived via immunoSEQ multiplex PCR, lists solely in-frame clones and lacks some. In the table there are about 100,000 clones, 45% to 60% of which are singletons. A note on this clone: Its antigen is undetermined.

Collection of lesional scalp punch biopsies and peripheral blood was performed in alopecia areata patients. Sorting of PBMCs yielded the CD4+ and CD8+ T cells. General study results and limits: The study found higher clonality in lesional than normal scalp, especially in alopecia totalis/universalis. Sequenced scalp T cells also include alphabeta T cells resident in normal skin.

Per the germline V gene, CDR1 is SGHRS and CDR2 is YFSETQ. This CDR3 is built from 14 residues. V lost 4 bases and J lost 3, with 14 bases in between. This clonotype was obtained from a human donor with alopecia areata. Sequencing used NKG2D-low CD8+ T cells sorted from blood. The J gene is TRBJ2-7, the V gene TRBV5-1, with D hard to call. CDR3 sequence reads: CASSPRGVNYEQYF. The CDR3 DNA reads as TGCGCCAGCAGCCCGCGTGGGGTTAACTACGAGCAGTACTTC.